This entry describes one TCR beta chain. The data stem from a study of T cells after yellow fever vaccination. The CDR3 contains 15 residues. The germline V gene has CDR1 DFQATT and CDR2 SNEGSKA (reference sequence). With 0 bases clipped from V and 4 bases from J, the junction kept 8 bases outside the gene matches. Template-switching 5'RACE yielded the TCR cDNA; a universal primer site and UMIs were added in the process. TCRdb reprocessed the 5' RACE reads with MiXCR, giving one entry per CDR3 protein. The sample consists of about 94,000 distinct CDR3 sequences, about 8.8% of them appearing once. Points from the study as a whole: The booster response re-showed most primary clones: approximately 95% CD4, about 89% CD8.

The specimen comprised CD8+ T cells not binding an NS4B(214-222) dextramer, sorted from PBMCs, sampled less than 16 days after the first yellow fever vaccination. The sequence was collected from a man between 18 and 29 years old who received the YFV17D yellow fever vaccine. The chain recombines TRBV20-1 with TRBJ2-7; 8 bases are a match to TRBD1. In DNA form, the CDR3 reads TGCAGTGCTAGAGATCAGGGGGCAGGGAAATACGAGCAGTACTTC. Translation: CSARDQGAGKYEQYF.